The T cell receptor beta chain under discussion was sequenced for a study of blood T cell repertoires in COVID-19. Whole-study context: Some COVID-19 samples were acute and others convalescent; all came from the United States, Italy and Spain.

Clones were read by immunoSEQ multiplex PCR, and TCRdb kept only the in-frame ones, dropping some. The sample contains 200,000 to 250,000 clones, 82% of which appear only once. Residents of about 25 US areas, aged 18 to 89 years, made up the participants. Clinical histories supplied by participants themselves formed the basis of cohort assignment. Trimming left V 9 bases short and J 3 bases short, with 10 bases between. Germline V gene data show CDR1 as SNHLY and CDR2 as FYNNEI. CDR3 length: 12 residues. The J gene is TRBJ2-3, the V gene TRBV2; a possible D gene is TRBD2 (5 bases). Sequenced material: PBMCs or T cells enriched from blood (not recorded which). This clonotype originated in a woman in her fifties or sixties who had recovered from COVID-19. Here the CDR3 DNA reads TGTGCCAGAGGTCGGGGAACAGATACGCAGTATTTT. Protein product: CARGRGTDTQYF.